A selection of T cell receptor beta chains follows, all from one sample in a study of cytotoxic CD8 clonotypes in ibrutinib-treated CLL. Method: immunoSEQ multiplex PCR; TCRdb's copy keeps in-frame clones and lacks some. The table shows fewer than 300,000 clones, with 60% to 80% occurring only once. The sample was PBMCs, taken at disease progression, from a patient treated with ibrutinib. The origin of the receptors is a human donor with chronic lymphocytic leukemia. Both conserved end residues are part of each CDR3. The D gene is left open where the match is weak. Size is omitted from some rows. Given values are once, few, many or a class for expanded clones.

d_gene,v_gene,abundance,j_gene,CDR3nt,CDR3aa
NA,TRBV5-1,once,TRBJ2-2,TGCGCCAGCAGCTTGGCCTTAAGGGCCGGGGAGCTGTTTTTT,CASSLALRAGELFF
NA,TRBV9,NA,TRBJ2-1,TGTGCCAGCAGCCCCCGGCGGGTAGACATCAATGAGCAGTTCTTC,CASSPRRVDINEQFF
NA,TRBV4-1,NA,TRBJ1-1,TGCGCCAGCAGCCAAAAAAGTCCGGAGTGGGGCAGAGACCACACTGAAGCTTTCTTT,CASSQKSPEWGRDHTEAFF
TRBD2,TRBV7-9,few,TRBJ2-5,TGTGCCAGCAGCTTTGGGGGGGTGGAGACCCAGTACTTC,CASSFGGVETQYF
TRBD2,TRBV18,NA,TRBJ2-5,TGTGCCAGCTCATCCCGACTAGCGGGATCAGAAAAGACCCAGTACTTC,CASSSRLAGSEKTQYF
TRBD1,TRBV6-6,NA,TRBJ1-2,TGTGCCAGCAGTTCCCGACAGGGTGGCTACACCTTC,CASSSRQGGYTF
NA,TRBV14,once,TRBJ1-4,TGTGCCAGCAGCCAAGGGACATTCTTTTACGAAAAACTGTTTTTT,CASSQGTFFYEKLFF
NA,TRBV13,NA,TRBJ1-1,TGTGCCAGCAGCTTAGGTTTACAGACTGACCTCACTGAAGCTTTCTTT,CASSLGLQTDLTEAFF
NA,TRBV19,NA,TRBJ1-6,TGTGCCAGTAGTATCAGGACGGGTCCTTGGGGCTCCTATAATTCACCCCTCCACTTT,CASSIRTGPWGSYNSPLHF
TRBD2,TRBV7-9,NA,TRBJ2-3,TGTGCCAGCAGCTACTTACTAGCGGGAGCTGGTGATACGCAGTATTTT,CASSYLLAGAGDTQYF
NA,TRBV6-5,few,TRBJ1-2,TGTGCCAGCAGTTACTCGACGCTTGGGATGAGCTATGGCTACACCTTC,CASSYSTLGMSYGYTF
TRBD1,TRBV27,NA,TRBJ1-4,TGTGCCAGCAGTCCCAGGGGGCTGAGTGAAAAACTGTTTTTT,CASSPRGLSEKLFF
TRBD1,TRBV13,NA,TRBJ1-2,TGTGCCAGCAGCCAGGACAGGGGTTCTGGCTATGGCTACACCTTC,CASSQDRGSGYGYTF
NA,TRBV6-6,NA,TRBJ2-7,TGTGCCAGCAGTTACAGGACAAACTACGAGCAGTACTTC,CASSYRTNYEQYF
NA,TRBV6-1,NA,TRBJ1-3,TGTGCCAGCGAACGGGGAAGAAACACCATATATTTT,CASERGRNTIYF
NA,TRBV19,few,TRBJ1-2,TGTGCCAGTGGAGTAGTTGGCTACACCTTC,CASGVVGYTF
NA,TRBV6-5,NA,TRBJ2-7,TGTGCCAGCAGTTCGCTGGGAACGGGCGAGCAGTACTTC,CASSSLGTGEQYF
NA,TRBV6-5,NA,TRBJ2-5,TGTGCCAGCAGTCGGACGACTTTAACCCAGTACTTC,CASSRTTLTQYF
NA,TRBV6-6,once,TRBJ2-4,TGTGCCAGCAGTAGCCCTAGTTGGGCCAAAAACATTCAGTACTTC,CASSSPSWAKNIQYF
NA,TRBV7-2,NA,TRBJ2-1,TGTGCCAGTAAGAGCTCCTACAATGAGCAGTTCTTC,CASKSSYNEQFF
TRBD1,TRBV14,NA,TRBJ2-7,TGTGCCAGCAGCCGGGACAGCCTTTCTTACGAGCAGTACTTC,CASSRDSLSYEQYF
TRBD1,TRBV6-6,NA,TRBJ1-6,TGTGCCAGCAGCAGACTTGGACAGGCTAATTCACCCCTCCACTTT,CASSRLGQANSPLHF
TRBD2,TRBV25-1,NA,TRBJ2-7,TGTGCCAGCAGTACCCCGGGACTAGCGGGCGCCTACGAGCAGTACTTC,CASSTPGLAGAYEQYF
TRBD1,TRBV5-1,NA,TRBJ1-1,TGCGCCAGCAGCTTCTTAAGTGGACAGGGTTACATGAACACTGAAGCTTTCTTT,CASSFLSGQGYMNTEAFF
NA,TRBV7-6,NA,TRBJ2-7,TGTGCCAGCAGCTTAGGGGTCCCGGGGGAGCAGTACTTC,CASSLGVPGEQYF
NA,TRBV9,NA,TRBJ1-1,TGTGCCAGCAGCGTAAGATTGAACACTGAAGCTTTCTTT,CASSVRLNTEAFF
TRBD1,TRBV10-3,NA,TRBJ2-3,TGTGCCATCAATTCGGGACAGGTCACAGATACGCAGTATTTT,CAINSGQVTDTQYF
NA,TRBV6-1,NA,TRBJ2-7,TGTGCCAGCAGTGAGCCCCCAGTTGGGGCGGCGCAGTACTTC,CASSEPPVGAAQYF
NA,TRBV6-6,NA,TRBJ2-1,TGTGCCAGCAGTTACGATGTAGCGTTGGTCCCCAATGAGCAGTTCTTC,CASSYDVALVPNEQFF
TRBD1,TRBV5-4,NA,TRBJ2-1,TGTGCCAGCAGCTTGGAGGGACAGTACAATGAGCAGTTCTTC,CASSLEGQYNEQFF
NA,TRBV5-1,NA,TRBJ1-2,TGCGCCAGCAGCTTGGTCGGCGTCGCAGGGGAGGGTGGCTACACCTTC,CASSLVGVAGEGGYTF
NA,TRBV6-1,NA,TRBJ1-1,TGTGCCAGCAGTGAACTCCCCCTGGGCACTGAAGCTTTCTTT,CASSELPLGTEAFF
TRBD2,TRBV5-8,NA,TRBJ2-7,TGTGCCAGCAGCCCTGGGACTAGCGGAATCTACGAGCAGTACTTC,CASSPGTSGIYEQYF
NA,TRBV7-8,NA,TRBJ1-3,TGTGCCAGCAGCTTAGCCCAAACTGATTCTGGAAACACCATATATTTT,CASSLAQTDSGNTIYF
TRBD2,TRBV18,few,TRBJ2-2,TGTGCCAGCTCACCAAACGGGAGGGGCACCGGGGAGCTGTTTTTT,CASSPNGRGTGELFF
NA,TRBV20-1,NA,TRBJ2-5,TGCAGTGCTAGAAGGGTGGAGACCCAGTACTTC,CSARRVETQYF
NA,TRBV4-1,few,TRBJ2-7,TGCGCCAGCAGCCAAGACGGCGCCTACGAGCAGTACTTC,CASSQDGAYEQYF
NA,TRBV5-1,NA,TRBJ1-6,TGCGCCAGCAGCTTGGATGGCTTTCAAAATTCACCCCTCCACTTT,CASSLDGFQNSPLHF
TRBD1,TRBV7-3,NA,TRBJ1-3,TGTGCCAGCAGCCCGACAGGGCTTTTCTCTGGAAACACCATATATTTT,CASSPTGLFSGNTIYF
NA,TRBV7-9,NA,TRBJ1-2,TGTGCCAGCAGCTCCCATATCTATGGCTACACCTTC,CASSSHIYGYTF
NA,TRBV4-1,NA,TRBJ2-7,TGCGCCAGCAGCCAAGATCGCGGAGGACCCTACGAGCAGTACTTC,CASSQDRGGPYEQYF
NA,TRBV7-3,few,TRBJ1-2,TGTGCCAGCAGCTTATTGGAAAGGACAGACTATGGCTACACCTTC,CASSLLERTDYGYTF
NA,TRBV10-3,NA,TRBJ1-4,TGTGCCATCAGTGACGGGGGATTTTTGGAAAAACTGTTTTTT,CAISDGGFLEKLFF
NA,TRBV18,few,TRBJ1-3,TGTGCCAGCTCCTCCCCGGGAGGCGTCGGGAACACCATATATTTT,CASSSPGGVGNTIYF
NA,TRBV29-1,NA,TRBJ2-5,TGCAGCGTTCTTGGCAACAGGGCTGGGGAGACCCAGTACTTC,CSVLGNRAGETQYF
TRBD1,TRBV4-3,NA,TRBJ2-4,TGCGCCAGCAGCCACGGGACAGCGGCCAAAAACATTCAGTACTTC,CASSHGTAAKNIQYF
NA,TRBV9,NA,TRBJ1-1,TGTGCCAGCAGCGTGGTTGTAAACACTGAAGCTTTCTTT,CASSVVVNTEAFF
NA,TRBV9,NA,TRBJ1-1,TGTGCCAGCAGCGTAGTGTCCAGGGTGGACACTGAAGCTTTCTTT,CASSVVSRVDTEAFF
NA,TRBV23-1,NA,TRBJ1-2,TGCGCCAGCCTCTGGACGGGAAGATACTACACCTTC,CASLWTGRYYTF
TRBD2,TRBV7-6,NA,TRBJ2-1,TGTGCCAGCAGCTTAGGGACTAGCGGGGGGGCCTACAATGAGCAGTTCTTC,CASSLGTSGGAYNEQFF
TRBD1,TRBV5-1,once,TRBJ1-1,TGCGCCAGCAGCCGGAGAGGACAGGCGAACACTGAAGCTTTCTTT,CASSRRGQANTEAFF
NA,TRBV5-1,NA,TRBJ1-6,TGCGCCAGCAGCTTGGGTGGACACTATAATTCACCCCTCCACTTT,CASSLGGHYNSPLHF
NA,TRBV27,NA,TRBJ1-2,TGTGCCAGCAGTTTGAACGGTGGGGGTGGCTATGGCTACACCTTC,CASSLNGGGGYGYTF
TRBD2,TRBV2,few,TRBJ2-1,TGTGCCAGCAGTGTGGGACTAGCGAGCAATGAGCAGTTCTTC,CASSVGLASNEQFF
NA,TRBV11-2,once,TRBJ2-3,TGTGCCAGCAGCTTCATCCATACGCAGTATTTT,CASSFIHTQYF
NA,TRBV7-9,NA,TRBJ2-5,TGTGCCAGCAGCTTATTTGTTTTGGAGACCCAGTACTTC,CASSLFVLETQYF
NA,TRBV29-1,NA,TRBJ2-1,TGCAGCGTTATCGGACAGTCCAGCTCCTACAATGAGCAGTTCTTC,CSVIGQSSSYNEQFF
TRBD2,TRBV7-3,NA,TRBJ2-1,TGTGCCAGCAGCTTAATAGGGACTAGCGGGAATGAGCAGTTCTTC,CASSLIGTSGNEQFF
NA,TRBV4-1,few,TRBJ1-1,TGCGCCAGCAGCCAAGTGGGGACTACAGTGAACACTGAAGCTTTCTTT,CASSQVGTTVNTEAFF
NA,TRBV7-3,once,TRBJ2-1,TGTGCCAGCAGCCTCGGGAAAAGCTCCTACAATGAGCAGTTCTTC,CASSLGKSSYNEQFF